These T cell receptor beta chains were read from a single sample in a study of OX40 agonist ivuxolimab in advanced cancers. Profiling relied on immunoSEQ multiplex PCR, and the TCRdb table lists in-frame clones only, not all of them. The data show 55,000 to 70,000 clones, about four fifths seen once. This sample comprised CD4+ or CD8+ T cells sorted from blood, obtained in a trial of the OX40 agonist ivuxolimab. The receptors here all came from an adult with an advanced solid tumor such as melanoma, head and neck, liver or kidney cancer. The CDR3 runs from the conserved cysteine through the conserved F or W. The D gene is left open where the match is weak. Rows give clone size only sometimes, using once, few, many, or a class for an expanded clone.

D gene	V gene	clone size	J gene	CDR3 protein	CDR3 DNA
-	TRBV2	-	TRBJ1-5	CASSTGGTLGQPQHF	TGTGCCAGCAGCACGGGGGGGACGTTGGGACAGCCCCAGCATTTT
TRBD1	TRBV2	-	TRBJ2-5	CASSGGTGLQETQYF	TGTGCCAGCAGTGGAGGGACAGGACTTCAAGAGACCCAGTACTTC
-	TRBV4-2	-	TRBJ1-2	CASSQEGSGVYGYTF	TGTGCCAGCAGCCAAGAAGGATCGGGGGTGTATGGCTACACCTTC
TRBD1	TRBV28	-	TRBJ2-2	CASSPDRGITGELFF	TGTGCCAGCAGCCCGGACAGGGGAATCACCGGGGAGCTGTTTTTT
TRBD1	TRBV2	once	TRBJ2-7	CASSEWGTGASEQYF	TGTGCCAGCAGTGAATGGGGGACAGGGGCCTCCGAGCAGTACTTC
TRBD1	TRBV27	-	TRBJ1-1	CASSAYRAGGLAFF	TGTGCCAGCAGTGCATATCGAGCAGGGGGGTTGGCTTTCTTT
-	TRBV18	-	TRBJ1-1	CASSRDTEAFF	TGTGCCAGCTCGCGGGACACTGAAGCTTTCTTT
-	TRBV6-5	-	TRBJ1-4	CASSYSTTFNEKLFF	TGTGCCAGCAGTTACTCGACCACGTTCAATGAAAAACTGTTTTTT
TRBD1	TRBV2	-	TRBJ2-5	CASRKDRDQETQYF	TGTGCCAGCAGAAAGGACAGGGACCAGGAGACCCAGTACTTC
TRBD1	TRBV2	-	TRBJ2-3	CASSEEGAGADTQYF	TGTGCCAGCAGTGAAGAGGGGGCAGGCGCAGATACGCAGTATTTT
TRBD1	TRBV10-3	once	TRBJ2-5	CAIRTGEETQYF	TGTGCCATCAGGACAGGGGAAGAGACCCAGTACTTC
-	TRBV7-9	-	TRBJ1-2	CASSSGFSDYTF	TGTGCCAGCAGCTCAGGGTTTTCTGACTACACCTTC
TRBD1	TRBV10-2	-	TRBJ2-7	CASGDRGFYEQYF	TGCGCCAGCGGGGACAGGGGGTTCTACGAGCAGTACTTC
-	TRBV19	-	TRBJ2-1	CASSTISSSYNEQFF	TGTGCCAGTAGTACGATATCGAGCTCCTACAATGAGCAGTTCTTC
TRBD1	TRBV10-3	-	TRBJ1-1	CAISDRGTEAFF	TGTGCCATCAGCGACAGGGGGACTGAAGCTTTCTTT
-	TRBV28	-	TRBJ2-3	CASPAGAGDELSDTQYF	TGTGCCAGCCCTGCCGGGGCCGGAGACGAATTGTCAGATACGCAGTATTTT
-	TRBV19	few	TRBJ1-2	CASSRIGKSYTF	TGTGCCAGTAGCCGTATAGGGAAGAGCTACACCTTC
-	TRBV5-6	-	TRBJ2-2	CASSLDRGLNTGELFF	TGTGCCAGCAGCTTGGATAGGGGTCTGAACACCGGGGAGCTGTTTTTT
-	TRBV11-2	-	TRBJ2-3	CASSTVVDTQYF	TGTGCCAGCAGCACGGTGGTAGATACGCAGTATTTT
-	TRBV29-1	-	TRBJ2-3	CSVEGSGIGTDTQYF	TGCAGCGTTGAAGGGTCCGGGATCGGCACAGATACGCAGTATTTT
-	TRBV28	-	TRBJ1-1	CASSVTEMNTEAFF	TGTGCCAGCAGTGTGACCGAGATGAACACTGAAGCTTTCTTT
-	TRBV9	-	TRBJ2-3	CANMTGRADTQYF	TGTGCCAACATGACAGGTCGGGCAGATACGCAGTATTTT
-	TRBV15	few	TRBJ1-1	CATSRDRTPGTEAFF	TGTGCCACCAGCAGAGATAGGACCCCCGGCACTGAAGCTTTCTTT
TRBD1	TRBV2	-	TRBJ2-7	CASSRQGAYEQYF	TGTGCCAGCAGTCGACAGGGGGCCTACGAGCAGTACTTC
TRBD2	TRBV5-6	-	TRBJ2-1	CASSLLSGRPYNEQFF	TGTGCCAGCAGCTTGTTAAGCGGGAGGCCCTACAATGAGCAGTTCTTC
TRBD1	TRBV19	-	TRBJ2-7	CATRGDRAAEQYF	TGTGCCACCAGGGGGGACAGGGCTGCCGAGCAGTACTTC
-	TRBV7-9	-	TRBJ2-7	CASSFRTAHYEQYF	TGTGCCAGCAGCTTTAGAACGGCACACTACGAGCAGTACTTC
TRBD1	TRBV18	-	TRBJ2-1	CASSPNRGRNEQFF	TGTGCCAGCTCACCAAACAGGGGGAGGAATGAGCAGTTCTTC
TRBD2	TRBV11-1	-	TRBJ2-7	CASSLSRGLAINEQYF	TGTGCCAGCAGCCTCTCCCGGGGACTAGCGATCAACGAGCAGTACTTC
-	TRBV2	-	TRBJ1-1	CASSEVPGVVSEAFF	TGTGCCAGCAGTGAGGTTCCAGGGGTAGTATCTGAAGCTTTCTTT
TRBD1	TRBV9	-	TRBJ2-6	CASSLSGGSSGANVLTF	TGTGCCAGCAGCTTATCAGGGGGAAGCTCTGGGGCCAACGTCCTGACTTTC
TRBD1	TRBV28	few	TRBJ1-5	CASSRRQGDQPQHF	TGTGCCAGCAGTCGAAGACAGGGAGATCAGCCCCAGCATTTT
TRBD1	TRBV27	-	TRBJ2-3	CASRKEWDRSTDTQYF	TGTGCCAGCAGGAAAGAATGGGACAGAAGCACAGATACGCAGTATTTT